The present entry profiles one TCR beta chain with its context. The data were obtained in a study of blood T cell repertoires in COVID-19. Sequencing used immunoSEQ multiplex PCR; TCRdb keeps in-frame clones, though not all of them. This sample has under 200,000 clones, with about 89% found just once. Sequencing used peripheral blood. The source is a man between 65 and 85 years old with acute or convalescent COVID-19.

This CDR3 reads CASSLDYASYEQYF. For the CDR3, the DNA is TGTGCCAGCAGCTTGGACTACGCCTCCTACGAGCAGTACTTC. The chain links TRBV5-4 to TRBJ2-7; no clear D gene. The ends were cut back, 0 bases at V and 0 bases at J, with 7 bases in the middle. Germline V CDR1 and CDR2: SGHNT, YYREEE (reference sequence). CDR3 length: 14 residues. Combining the CDR3 with reference TRBV5-4 and TRBJ2-7 gives the whole variable domain ETGVTQSPTHLIKTRGQQVTLRCSSQSGHNTVSWYQQALGQGPQFIFQYYREEENGRGNFPPRFSGLQFPNYSSELNVNALELDDSALYLCASSLDYASYEQYFGPGTRLTVT.